These 7 T cell receptor beta chains share one sample of origin, sequenced in a study of cytomegalovirus exposure and HLA in healthy donors. The PCR used 60 Vbeta and 13 Jbeta primers. The repertoire was sequenced with immunoSEQ multiplex PCR; TCRdb's copy has only in-frame clones and lacks some. The sample carries about 140,000 clones, roughly 75% recorded once. Sample: PBMCs. The receptors stem from a female donor in good health and CMV-seronegative.

The chain links TRBV11-2 to TRBJ2-7, with D perhaps TRBD1 (5 bases). The germline V gene has CDR1 SGHAT and CDR2 FQNNGV. The V gene lost 4 bases and the J gene lost 3 bases, with 7 bases spanning the gap. The CDR3 is 12 residues long. The chain's CDR3 is CASSSRGYEQYF. CDR3 bases: TGTGCCAGCAGCTCAAGGGGCTACGAGCAGTACTTC. Using reference TRBV11-2 and TRBJ2-7 for the parts outside the CDR3, the full variable domain is EAGVAQSPRYKIIEKRQSVAFWCNPISGHATLYWYQQILGQGPKLLIQFQNNGVVDDSQLPKDRFSAERLKGVDSTLKIQPAKLEDSAVYLCASSSRGYEQYFGPGTRLTVT.

The V gene is TRBV6-1, the J gene TRBJ1-6, with D possibly TRBD1 on 6 matching bases. Deletions cut 7 bases from V and 8 bases from J, with 12 bases between. CDR3 length: 13 residues. Per the germline V gene, CDR1 is MNHNS and CDR2 is SASEGT. CDR3: CASMGARDSPLHF. The CDR3 region has the DNA TGTGCCAGCATGGGGGCGCGGGATTCACCCCTCCACTTT.

DNA for the CDR3: TGTGCCAGCAGCCCTGGACAGGGGCGAACAAACATTCAGTACTTC. Translating it yields CASSPGQGRTNIQYF. The rearrangement uses TRBV28 and TRBJ2-4; 9 nucleotides line up with TRBD1. J lost 6 bases, V lost 6 bases, and 9 bases had no gene match. This CDR3 has 15 amino acids. CDR1 is MDHEN and CDR2 is SYDVKM in the germline V gene. Variable domain in full (rest from reference TRBV28 and TRBJ2-4): DVKVTQSSRYLVKRTGEKVFLECVQDMDHENMFWYRQDPGLGLRLIYFSYDVKMKEKGDIPEGYSVSREKKERFSLILESASTNQTSMYLCASSPGQGRTNIQYFGAGTRLSVL.

V gene TRBV5-6 combines with J gene TRBJ1-4; D uncertain. The CDR3 is made up of 14 amino acids. Trimming cost V 2 bases and J 3 bases, with 8 bases left between them. Germline V gives CDR1 SGHDT, CDR2 YYEEEE. DNA of the CDR3: TGTGCCAGCAGCTTAGACAATTCTAATGAAAAACTGTTTTTT. Protein product: CASSLDNSNEKLFF.

The V gene is TRBV28, the J gene TRBJ1-5; 10 bases fit TRBD1. There are 19 residues in the CDR3. V was pared by 6 bases and J by 9 bases, with 23 bases of the junction left unmatched. Germline V gene sequence: CDR1 MDHEN, CDR2 SYDVKM. The DNA for the CDR3 is TGTGCCAGCAGCCTTTCCGGGACAGGGGTGAGGGGGGGAGTTCGGCCCCAGCATTTT. Amino acid sequence: CASSLSGTGVRGGVRPQHF.

The gene calls are TRBV6-5 and TRBJ2-2; the D gene is possibly TRBD1 (6 bases). CDR1 is MNHEY, CDR2 SVGAGI, per germline. CDR3 length: 15 residues. The V end lost 8 bases, the J end lost 0 bases, and 13 bases lay between the germline ends. The CDR3 nucleotides read TGTGCCAGCCGACCGACAGGATCGAACACCGGGGAGCTGTTTTTT. Its translation: CASRPTGSNTGELFF.

J is TRBJ1-5 and V is TRBV28; possible D gene TRBD1, 5 bases. Deletions cut 7 bases from V and 4 bases from J, with 17 bases between. The germline gives CDR1 MDHEN, CDR2 SYDVKM. The CDR3 sequence is 15 residues long. This CDR3 is CASTATGGNNQPQHF. The CDR3 coding sequence is TGTGCCAGCACCGCAACCGGGGGGAATAATCAGCCCCAGCATTTT. The variable domain in full, with the rest retrieved from reference TRBV28 and TRBJ1-5, is DVKVTQSSRYLVKRTGEKVFLECVQDMDHENMFWYRQDPGLGLRLIYFSYDVKMKEKGDIPEGYSVSREKKERFSLILESASTNQTSMYLCASTATGGNNQPQHFGDGTRLSIL.